This T cell receptor beta chain was found in a study of T cells in Graves' hyperthyroidism and ophthalmopathy. Overall study findings and caveats: Ophthalmopathy, which appeared later, was predicted by the model a median approximately 6 months before onset.

As regards this clonotype: The antigen is undetermined.

It was RNA transcripts that yielded the amplified TCR beta CDR3 regions. HTBI primers were employed in a first-round RT-PCR of the TCR CDR3. TCRdb reprocessed the multiplex PCR reads via MiXCR and lists one record per CDR3 protein. The sample includes about 540,000 distinct CDR3 sequences, 46% seen only once; the top ten take around 8%. If no ophthalmopathy progression occurred within 18 months, Graves' hyperthyroidism was stable. The study excluded patients with uncontrolled infection, other autoimmune disease, pregnancy or lactation. In making diagnoses, clinical symptoms, serum thyroxine and TRAb, thyroid ultrasound and orbital computed tomography were all used. There are 13 residues in the CDR3. Germline values: CDR1 SGHVT, CDR2 SQSDAQ. V lost 5 bases, J lost 8 bases, and 13 bases lay in between.

The sequencing sample was made of peripheral blood or thyroid tissue (not recorded which). J is TRBJ2-1 and V is TRBV7-4; D may be TRBD2 (6 bases). The receptor was isolated from a woman aged 18-29 years with Graves' hyperthyroidism. DNA of the CDR3: TGTGCCAGCAGCAGGGGAGGAGTTGATGAGCAGTTCTTC. This encodes CASSRGGVDEQFF.